The subject of this entry is one T cell receptor (beta chain). The sample originates from a study of OX40 agonist ivuxolimab in advanced cancers. TCRdb keeps only in-frame clones here, not all; method: immunoSEQ multiplex PCR. Counted here are roughly 53,000 clones, about nine tenths occurring once; the ten biggest clones make up roughly 4.9%. Germline lookup yields CDR1 SGHNT and CDR2 YENEEA. The junction had 14 bases not matched to a gene; V was cut back by 6 bases and J by 6 bases. There are 16 residues in the CDR3. This sequence originates from an adult with an advanced solid tumor such as melanoma, head and neck, liver or kidney cancer. The sample in question was CD4+ or CD8+ T cells sorted from blood, obtained in a trial of the OX40 agonist ivuxolimab. The chain uses TRBV11-3 and TRBJ1-2; 9 nucleotides align to TRBD1. As DNA, the CDR3 is TGTGCCAGCAGACACACTGCCTCCGGGACAGGGCATGGCTACACCTTC. It is translated as CASRHTASGTGHGYTF.